This T cell receptor (beta chain) derives from a study of T cells in Graves' hyperthyroidism and ophthalmopathy. This clonotype was counted between two and nine times. As yet, its antigen is unknown. The study's findings and limits: Stable hyperthyroidism and ophthalmopathy were separated using 13 V-J signatures.

These patients, aged 18 to 65, had recently diagnosed hyperthyroidism lasting under 2 months. The investigators amplified TCR beta CDR3 regions from RNA transcripts. A set of HTBI primers served as the primers for a first-round RT-PCR of the TCR CDR3. MiXCR was run by TCRdb on the multiplex PCR reads, yielding one entry per CDR3 protein. The table includes roughly 660,000 distinct CDR3 sequences, 15% to 20% detected once. This CDR3 region has 14 residues. CDR1 SNHLY and CDR2 FYNNEI come from the germline V gene. The trim removed 9 bases at V and 5 bases at J, leaving 13 bases unmatched. The V and J genes are TRBV2 and TRBJ2-7, with 7 positions matching TRBD1. The source material was blood. This sequence was found in a man between 50 and 59 years old with Graves' hyperthyroidism. The CDR3 bases are TGTGCCAGAACCTTGGAAAACAGGGGACACGAGCAGTACTTC. Translated: CARTLENRGHEQYF.